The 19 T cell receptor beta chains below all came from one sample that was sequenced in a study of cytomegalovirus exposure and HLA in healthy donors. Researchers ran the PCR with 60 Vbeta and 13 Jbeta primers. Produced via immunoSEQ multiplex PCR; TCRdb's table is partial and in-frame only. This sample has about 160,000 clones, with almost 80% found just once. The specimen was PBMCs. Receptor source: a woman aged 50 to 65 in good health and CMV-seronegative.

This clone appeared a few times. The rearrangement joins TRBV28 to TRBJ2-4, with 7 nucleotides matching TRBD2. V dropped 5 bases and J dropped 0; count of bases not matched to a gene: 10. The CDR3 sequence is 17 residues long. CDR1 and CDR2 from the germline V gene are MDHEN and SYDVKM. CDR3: CASSPVAGKLAKNIQYF. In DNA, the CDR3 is TGTGCCAGCAGTCCGGTAGCGGGCAAACTAGCCAAAAACATTCAGTACTTC.

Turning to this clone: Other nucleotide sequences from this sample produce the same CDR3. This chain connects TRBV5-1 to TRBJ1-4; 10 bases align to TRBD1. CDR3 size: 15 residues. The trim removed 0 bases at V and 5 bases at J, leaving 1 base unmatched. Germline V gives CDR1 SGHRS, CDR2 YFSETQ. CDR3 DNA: TGCGCCAGCAGCTTGGGGGACAGGGGAAATGAAAAACTGTTTTTT. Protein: CASSLGDRGNEKLFF. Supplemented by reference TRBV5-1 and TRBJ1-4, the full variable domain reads KAGVTQTPRYLIKTRGQQVTLSCSPISGHRSVSWYQQTPGQGLQFLFEYFSETQRNKGNFPGRFSGRQFSNSRSEMNVSTLELGDSALYLCASSLGDRGNEKLFFGSGTQLSVL.

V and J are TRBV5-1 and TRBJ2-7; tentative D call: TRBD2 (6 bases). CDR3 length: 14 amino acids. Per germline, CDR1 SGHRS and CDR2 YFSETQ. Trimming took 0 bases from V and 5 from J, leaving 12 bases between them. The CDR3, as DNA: TGCGCCAGCAGCTTGGACCTGGAGGGACACGAGCAGTACTTC. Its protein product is CASSLDLEGHEQYF.

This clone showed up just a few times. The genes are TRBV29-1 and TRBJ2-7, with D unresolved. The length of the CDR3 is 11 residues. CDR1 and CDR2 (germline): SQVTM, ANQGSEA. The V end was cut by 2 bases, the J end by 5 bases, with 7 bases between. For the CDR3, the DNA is TGCAGCGTTGAAACAGCTCACGAGCAGTACTTC. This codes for CSVETAHEQYF.

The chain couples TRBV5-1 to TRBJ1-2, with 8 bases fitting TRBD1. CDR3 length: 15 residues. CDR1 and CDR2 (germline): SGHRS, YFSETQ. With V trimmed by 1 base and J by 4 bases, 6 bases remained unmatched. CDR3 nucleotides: TGCGCCAGCAGCTTGCACGGAACAGGGGGCTATGGCTACACCTTC. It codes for CASSLHGTGGYGYTF.

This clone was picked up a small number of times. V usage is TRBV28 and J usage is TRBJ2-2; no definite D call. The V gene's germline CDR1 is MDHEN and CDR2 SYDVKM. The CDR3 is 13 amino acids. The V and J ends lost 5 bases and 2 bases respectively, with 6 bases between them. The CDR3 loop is CASSVRNTGELFF. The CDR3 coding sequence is TGTGCCAGCAGTGTTAGAAACACCGGGGAGCTGTTTTTT.

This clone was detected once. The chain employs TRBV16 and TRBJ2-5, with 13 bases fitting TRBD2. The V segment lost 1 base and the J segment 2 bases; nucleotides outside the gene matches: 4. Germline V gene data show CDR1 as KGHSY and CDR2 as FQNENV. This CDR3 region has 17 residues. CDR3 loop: CASSQLGTSGIQETQYF. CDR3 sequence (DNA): TGTGCCAGCAGCCAATTGGGGACTAGCGGGATACAAGAGACCCAGTACTTC.

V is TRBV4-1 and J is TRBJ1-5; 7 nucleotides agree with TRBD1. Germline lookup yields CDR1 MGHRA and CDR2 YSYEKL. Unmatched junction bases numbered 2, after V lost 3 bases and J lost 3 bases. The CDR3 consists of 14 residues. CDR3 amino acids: CASSQTGPNQPQHF. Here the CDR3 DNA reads TGCGCCAGCAGCCAGACAGGGCCCAATCAGCCCCAGCATTTT.

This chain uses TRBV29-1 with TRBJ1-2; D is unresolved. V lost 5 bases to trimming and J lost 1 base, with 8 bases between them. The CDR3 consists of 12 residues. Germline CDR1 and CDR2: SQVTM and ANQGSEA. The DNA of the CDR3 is TGCAGCGTTACCAGAAATAACTATGGCTACACCTTC. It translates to CSVTRNNYGYTF. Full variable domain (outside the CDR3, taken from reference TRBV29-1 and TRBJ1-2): SAVISQKPSRDICQRGTSLTIQCQVDSQVTMMFWYRQQPGQSLTLIATANQGSEATYESGFVIDKFPISRPNLTFSTLTVSNMSPEDSSIYLCSVTRNNYGYTFGSGTRLTVV.

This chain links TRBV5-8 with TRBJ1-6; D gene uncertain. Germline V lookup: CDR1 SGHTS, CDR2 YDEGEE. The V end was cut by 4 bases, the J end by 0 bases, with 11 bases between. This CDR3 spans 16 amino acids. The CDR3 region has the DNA TGTGCCAGCAGCGTCTTACTGAGCTCCTATAATTCACCCCTCCACTTT. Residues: CASSVLLSSYNSPLHF.

The CDR3 nucleotides are TGCGCCAGCAGTGAGTACGGTTATTATAGCAATCAGCCCCAGCATTTT. Protein product: CASSEYGYYSNQPQHF. This rearrangement joins TRBV10-2 to TRBJ1-5; D ambiguous. In germline, CDR1 is WSHSY, CDR2 SAAADI. The length of the CDR3 is 16 residues. Trimming removed 1 base from V and 0 bases from J, with 10 bases in between.

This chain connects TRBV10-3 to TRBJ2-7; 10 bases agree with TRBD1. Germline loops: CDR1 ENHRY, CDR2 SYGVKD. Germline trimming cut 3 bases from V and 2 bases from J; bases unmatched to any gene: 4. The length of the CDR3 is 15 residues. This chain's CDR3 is CAISDGTGVTYEQYF. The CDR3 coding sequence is TGTGCCATCAGTGATGGGACAGGGGTCACCTACGAGCAGTACTTC.

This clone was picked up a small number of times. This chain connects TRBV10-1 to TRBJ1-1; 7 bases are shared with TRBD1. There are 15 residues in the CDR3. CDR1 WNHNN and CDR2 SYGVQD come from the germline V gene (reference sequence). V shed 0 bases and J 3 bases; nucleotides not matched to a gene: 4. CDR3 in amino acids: CASSESPGGYTEAFF. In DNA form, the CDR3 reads TGCGCCAGCAGTGAGTCGCCAGGGGGGTACACTGAAGCTTTCTTT.

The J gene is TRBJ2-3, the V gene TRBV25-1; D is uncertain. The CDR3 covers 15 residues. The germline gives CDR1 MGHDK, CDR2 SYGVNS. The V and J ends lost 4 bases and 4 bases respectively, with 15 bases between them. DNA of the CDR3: TGTGCCAGCAGTGTGTGGAGCCCTCTCGCAGATACGCAGTATTTT. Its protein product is CASSVWSPLADTQYF. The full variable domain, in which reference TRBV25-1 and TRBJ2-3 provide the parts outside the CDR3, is EADIYQTPRYLVIGTGKKITLECSQTMGHDKMYWYQQDPGMELHLIHYSYGVNSTEKGDLSSESTVSRIRTEHFPLTLESARPSHTSQYLCASSVWSPLADTQYFGPGTRLTVL.

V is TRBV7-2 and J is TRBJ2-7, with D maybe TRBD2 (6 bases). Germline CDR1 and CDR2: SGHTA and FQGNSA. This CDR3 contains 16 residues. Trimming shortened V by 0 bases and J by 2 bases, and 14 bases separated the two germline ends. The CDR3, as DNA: TGTGCCAGCAGCTTAGCGGGGGGAGGAGGGGCCTACGAGCAGTACTTC. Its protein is CASSLAGGGGAYEQYF.

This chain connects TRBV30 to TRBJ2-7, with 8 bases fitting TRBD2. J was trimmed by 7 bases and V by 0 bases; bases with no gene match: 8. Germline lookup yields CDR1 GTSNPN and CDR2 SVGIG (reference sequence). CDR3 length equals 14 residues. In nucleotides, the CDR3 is TGTGCCTGGAGTGTACGCGGGGGGCGTCTGGAGCAGTACTTC. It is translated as CAWSVRGGRLEQYF.

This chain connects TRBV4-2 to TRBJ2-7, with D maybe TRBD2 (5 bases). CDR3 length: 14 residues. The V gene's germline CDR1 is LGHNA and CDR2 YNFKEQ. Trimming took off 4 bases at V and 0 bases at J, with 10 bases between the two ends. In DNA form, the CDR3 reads TGTGCCAGCAGCCGGACTGAATACTCCTACGAGCAGTACTTC. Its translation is CASSRTEYSYEQYF.

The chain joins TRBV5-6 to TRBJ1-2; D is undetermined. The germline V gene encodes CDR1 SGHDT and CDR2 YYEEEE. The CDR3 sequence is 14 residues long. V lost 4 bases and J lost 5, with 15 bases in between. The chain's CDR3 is CASSPLRHVYGYTF. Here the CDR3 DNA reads TGTGCCAGCAGCCCTCTCAGACACGTTTATGGCTACACCTTC. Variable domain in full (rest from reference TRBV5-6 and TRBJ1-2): DAGVTQSPTHLIKTRGQQVTLRCSPKSGHDTVSWYQQALGQGPQFIFQYYEEEERQRGNFPDRFSGHQFPNYSSELNVNALLLGDSALYLCASSPLRHVYGYTFGSGTRLTVV.

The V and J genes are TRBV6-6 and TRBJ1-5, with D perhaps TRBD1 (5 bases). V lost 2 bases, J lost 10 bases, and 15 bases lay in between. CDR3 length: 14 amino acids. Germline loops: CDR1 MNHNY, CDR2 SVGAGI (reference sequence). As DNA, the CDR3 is TGTGCCAGCAGTTACCTCCCCGAAGGACAACCCCAGCATTTT. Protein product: CASSYLPEGQPQHF.